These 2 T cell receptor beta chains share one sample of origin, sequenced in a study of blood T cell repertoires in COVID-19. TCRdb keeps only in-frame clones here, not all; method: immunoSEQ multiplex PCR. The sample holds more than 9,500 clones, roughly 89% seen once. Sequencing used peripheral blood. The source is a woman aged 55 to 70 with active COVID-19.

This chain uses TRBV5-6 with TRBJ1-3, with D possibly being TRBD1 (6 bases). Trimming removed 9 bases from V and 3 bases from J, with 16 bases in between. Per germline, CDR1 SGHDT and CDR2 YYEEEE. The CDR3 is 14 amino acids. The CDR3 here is CATGVGGYGNTIYF. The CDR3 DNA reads TGTGCCACAGGGGTGGGCGGTTATGGAAACACCATATATTTT.

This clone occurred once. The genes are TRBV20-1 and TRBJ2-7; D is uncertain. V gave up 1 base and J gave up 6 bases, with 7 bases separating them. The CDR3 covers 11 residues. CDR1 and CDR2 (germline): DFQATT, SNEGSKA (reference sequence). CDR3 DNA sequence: TGCAGTGCTAGAGGAGACTCCGAGCAGTACTTC. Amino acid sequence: CSARGDSEQYF.